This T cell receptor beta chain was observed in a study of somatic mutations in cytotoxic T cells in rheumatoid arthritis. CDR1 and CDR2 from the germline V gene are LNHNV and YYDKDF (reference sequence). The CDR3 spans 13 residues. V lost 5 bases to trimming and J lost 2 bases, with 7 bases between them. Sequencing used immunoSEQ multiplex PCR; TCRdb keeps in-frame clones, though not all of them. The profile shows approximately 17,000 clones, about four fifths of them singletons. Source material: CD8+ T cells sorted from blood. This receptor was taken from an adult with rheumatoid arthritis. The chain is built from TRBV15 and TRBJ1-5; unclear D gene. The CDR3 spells CATSPEGNQPQHF. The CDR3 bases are TGTGCCACCAGCCCCGAGGGCAATCAGCCCCAGCATTTT.